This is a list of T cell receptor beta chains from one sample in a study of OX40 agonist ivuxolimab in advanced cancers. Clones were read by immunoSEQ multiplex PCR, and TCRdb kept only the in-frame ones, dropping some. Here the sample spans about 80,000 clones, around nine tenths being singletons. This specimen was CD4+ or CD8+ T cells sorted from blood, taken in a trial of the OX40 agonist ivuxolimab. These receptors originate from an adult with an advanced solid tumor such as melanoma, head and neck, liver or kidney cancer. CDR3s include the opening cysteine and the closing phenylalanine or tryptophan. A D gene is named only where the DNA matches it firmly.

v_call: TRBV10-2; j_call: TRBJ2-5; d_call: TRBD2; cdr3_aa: CASSPVGTSGGAGETQYF
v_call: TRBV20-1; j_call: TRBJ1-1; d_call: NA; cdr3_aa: CSAPRQREAFF
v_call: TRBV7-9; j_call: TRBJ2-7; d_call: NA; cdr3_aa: CASSASVTGEQYF
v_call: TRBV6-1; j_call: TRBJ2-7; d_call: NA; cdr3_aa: CASREGGTYEQYF
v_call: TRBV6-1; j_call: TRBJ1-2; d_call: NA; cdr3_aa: CASDNYGYTF
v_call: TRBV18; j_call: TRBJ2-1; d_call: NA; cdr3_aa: CASSPQTSNEQFF
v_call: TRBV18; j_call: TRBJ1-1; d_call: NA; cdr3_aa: CASSPRWTENTEAFF
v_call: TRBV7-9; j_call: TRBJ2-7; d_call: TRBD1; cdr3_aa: CASSLGTGGQGEQYF
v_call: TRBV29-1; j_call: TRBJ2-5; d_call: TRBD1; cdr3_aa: CSVSLGTGLEETQYF
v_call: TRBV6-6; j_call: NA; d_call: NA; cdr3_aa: CASSALDSIYEQYF
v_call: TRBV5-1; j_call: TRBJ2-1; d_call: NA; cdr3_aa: CASTPLGLGEQFF
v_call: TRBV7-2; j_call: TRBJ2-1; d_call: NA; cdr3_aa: CASSPTRGTYNEQFF
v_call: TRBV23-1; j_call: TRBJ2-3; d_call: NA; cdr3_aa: CASSQGADTQYF
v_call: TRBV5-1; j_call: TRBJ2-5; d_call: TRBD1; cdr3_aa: CASSLEGSGGTQYF
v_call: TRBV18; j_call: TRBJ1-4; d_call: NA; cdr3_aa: CASSSEEATNEKLFF
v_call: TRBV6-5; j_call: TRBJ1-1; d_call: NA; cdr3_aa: CASSYTNHIMNTEAFF
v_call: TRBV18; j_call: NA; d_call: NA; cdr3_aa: CASSPTSGALEQYF
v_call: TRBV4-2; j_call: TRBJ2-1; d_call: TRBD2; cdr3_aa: CASSQIKRGGEVYEQFF
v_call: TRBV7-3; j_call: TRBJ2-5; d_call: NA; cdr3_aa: CASSLFIQETQYF
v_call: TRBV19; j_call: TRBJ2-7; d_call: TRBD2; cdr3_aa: CASKKAGRGGSYEQYF
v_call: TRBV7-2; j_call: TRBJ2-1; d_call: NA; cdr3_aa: CASSFPGTYNEQFF
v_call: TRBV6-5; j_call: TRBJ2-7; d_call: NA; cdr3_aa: CASSLLGEQYF
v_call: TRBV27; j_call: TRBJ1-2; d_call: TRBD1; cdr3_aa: CASSRGQVGYGYTF
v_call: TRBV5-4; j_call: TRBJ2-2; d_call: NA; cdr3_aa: CASSRPGAFYTGELFF
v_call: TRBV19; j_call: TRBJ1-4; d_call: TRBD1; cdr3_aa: CASGFPGQGSEKLFF
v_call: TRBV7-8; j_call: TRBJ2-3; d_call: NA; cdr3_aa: CASSRLVGGPTSTDTQYF
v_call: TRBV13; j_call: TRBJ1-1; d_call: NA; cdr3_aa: CASGLGVLDTEAFF
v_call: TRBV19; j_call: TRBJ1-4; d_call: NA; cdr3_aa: CASRYWDEKLFF
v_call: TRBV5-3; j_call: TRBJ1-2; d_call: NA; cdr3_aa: CASSSSRGSNYGYTF
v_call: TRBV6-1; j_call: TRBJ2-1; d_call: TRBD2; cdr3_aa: CASSGGGRREQFF
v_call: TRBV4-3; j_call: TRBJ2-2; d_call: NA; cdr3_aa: CASSQEAITGELFF
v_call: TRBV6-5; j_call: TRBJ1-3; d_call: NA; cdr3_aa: CASSSRTNSGNTIYF
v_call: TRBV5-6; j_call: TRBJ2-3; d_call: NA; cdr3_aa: CASSPWDSTDTQYF
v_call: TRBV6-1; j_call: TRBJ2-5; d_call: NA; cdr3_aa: CASSGLGTQETQYF
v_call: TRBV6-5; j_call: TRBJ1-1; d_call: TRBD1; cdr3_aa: CASSSRTGNTEAFF
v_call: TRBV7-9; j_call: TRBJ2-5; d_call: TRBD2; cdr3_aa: CASSLGGTSGQETQYF
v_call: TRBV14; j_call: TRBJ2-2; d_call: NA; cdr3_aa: CASSQVPGSSGELFF
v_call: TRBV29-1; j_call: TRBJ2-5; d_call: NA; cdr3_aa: CSAGATDQETQYF
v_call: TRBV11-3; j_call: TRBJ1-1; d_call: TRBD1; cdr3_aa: CASSPGQGADTEAFF
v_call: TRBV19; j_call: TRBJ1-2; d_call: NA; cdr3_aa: CATRGWVDYGYTF
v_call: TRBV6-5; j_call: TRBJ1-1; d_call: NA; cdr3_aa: CASRGQSNTEAFF
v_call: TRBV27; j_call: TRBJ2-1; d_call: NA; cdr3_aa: CASSFGDEQFF
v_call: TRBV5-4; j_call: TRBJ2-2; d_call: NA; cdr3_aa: CASSPLGSNTGELFF
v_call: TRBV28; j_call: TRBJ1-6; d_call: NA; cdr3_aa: CASSPRLDSPLHF
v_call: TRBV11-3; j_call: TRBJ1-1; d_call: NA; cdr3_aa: CASSSEQGSTEAFF
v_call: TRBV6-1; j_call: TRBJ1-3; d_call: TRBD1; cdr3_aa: CASQQGAYGNTIYF
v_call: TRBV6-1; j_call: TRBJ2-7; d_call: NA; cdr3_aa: CASRGPPAYEQYF
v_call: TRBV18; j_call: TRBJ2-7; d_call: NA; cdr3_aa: CASSPGPQDAEQYF
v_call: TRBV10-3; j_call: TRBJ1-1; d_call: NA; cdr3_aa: CAISDPRVRTEAFF
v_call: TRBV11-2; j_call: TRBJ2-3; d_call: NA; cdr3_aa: CASSLAGASTDTQYF
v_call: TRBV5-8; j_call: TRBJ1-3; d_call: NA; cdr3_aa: CASSFARNTIYF
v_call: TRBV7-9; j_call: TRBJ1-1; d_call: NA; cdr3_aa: CASSPGMNTEAFF
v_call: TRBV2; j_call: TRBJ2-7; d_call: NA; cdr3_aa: CASSDPRFRGAQYF
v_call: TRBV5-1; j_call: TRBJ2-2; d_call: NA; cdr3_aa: CASSLEGIAGELFF
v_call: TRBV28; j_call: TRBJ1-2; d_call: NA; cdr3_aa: CASTGSGAPGTF
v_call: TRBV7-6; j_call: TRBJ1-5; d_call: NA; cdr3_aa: CASSKGGTNQPQHF